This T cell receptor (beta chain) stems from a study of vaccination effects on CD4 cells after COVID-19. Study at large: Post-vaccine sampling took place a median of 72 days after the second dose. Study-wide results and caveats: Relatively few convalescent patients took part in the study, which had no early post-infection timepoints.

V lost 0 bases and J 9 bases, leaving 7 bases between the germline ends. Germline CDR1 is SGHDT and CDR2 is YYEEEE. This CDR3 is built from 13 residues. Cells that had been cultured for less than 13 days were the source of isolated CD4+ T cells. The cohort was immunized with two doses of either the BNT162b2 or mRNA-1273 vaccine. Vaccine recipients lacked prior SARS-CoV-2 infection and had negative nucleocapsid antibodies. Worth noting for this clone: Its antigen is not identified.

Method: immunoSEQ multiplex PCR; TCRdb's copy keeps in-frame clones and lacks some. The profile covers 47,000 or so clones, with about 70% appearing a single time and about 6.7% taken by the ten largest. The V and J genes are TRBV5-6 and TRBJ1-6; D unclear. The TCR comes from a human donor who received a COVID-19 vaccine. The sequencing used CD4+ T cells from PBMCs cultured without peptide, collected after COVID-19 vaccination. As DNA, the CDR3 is TGTGCCAGCAGCTTGGCCGCGGGTTCACCCCTCCACTTT. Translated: CASSLAAGSPLHF.